This T cell receptor beta chain emerged from a study of graft-versus-host responses after intestinal transplantation. On the study more broadly: Induction with anti-thymocyte globulin, then tacrolimus and steroids for approximately three years, was given to all recipients.

Profiled with immunoSEQ multiplex PCR; TCRdb holds only in-frame clones, not every one. The table includes roughly 100,000 clones, under 95% detected once. Comments on this clone: Its antigen is unidentified.

Trimming pared 1 base from V and 4 bases from J, leaving 7 bases between. Germline CDR1 reads SGHAT; CDR2 reads FQNNGV. This CDR3 region has 13 residues. V and J are TRBV11-2 and TRBJ1-1; D unresolved. The specimen comprised unstimulated CD8+ T cells sorted from spleen or lymph node cells, sampled before intestinal transplant. This receptor was obtained from a human donor who received an intestinal transplant. CDR3 region: CASSLGSRTEAFF. CDR3 nucleotides: TGTGCCAGCAGCTTAGGGAGTCGCACTGAAGCTTTCTTT.